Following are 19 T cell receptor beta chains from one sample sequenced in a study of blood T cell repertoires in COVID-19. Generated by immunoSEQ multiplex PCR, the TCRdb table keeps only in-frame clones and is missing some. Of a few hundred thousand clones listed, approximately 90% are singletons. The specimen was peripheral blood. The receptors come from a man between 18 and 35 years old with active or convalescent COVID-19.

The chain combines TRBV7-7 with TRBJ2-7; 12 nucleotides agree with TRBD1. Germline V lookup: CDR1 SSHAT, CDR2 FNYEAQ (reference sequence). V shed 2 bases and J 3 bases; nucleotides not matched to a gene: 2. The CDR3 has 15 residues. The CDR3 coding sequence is TGTGCCAGCAGCTTACGGGACAGGGGGCTCTACGAGCAGTACTTC. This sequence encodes CASSLRDRGLYEQYF.

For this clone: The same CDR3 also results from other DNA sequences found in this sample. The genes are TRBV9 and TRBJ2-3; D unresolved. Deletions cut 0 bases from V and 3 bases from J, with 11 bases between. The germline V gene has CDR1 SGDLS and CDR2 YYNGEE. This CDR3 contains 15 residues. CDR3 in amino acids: CASSVGVASTDTQYF. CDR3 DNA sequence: TGTGCCAGCAGCGTAGGAGTAGCCTCAACAGATACGCAGTATTTT.

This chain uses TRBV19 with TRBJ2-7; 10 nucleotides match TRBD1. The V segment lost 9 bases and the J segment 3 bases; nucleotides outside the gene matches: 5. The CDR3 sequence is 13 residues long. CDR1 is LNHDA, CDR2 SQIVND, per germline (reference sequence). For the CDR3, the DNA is TGTGCCAGCGGACAGGGGGGACTCTACGAGCAGTACTTC. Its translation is CASGQGGLYEQYF. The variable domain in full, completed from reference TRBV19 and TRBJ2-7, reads DGGITQSPKYLFRKEGQNVTLSCEQNLNHDAMYWYRQDPGQGLRLIYYSQIVNDFQKGDIAEGYSVSREKKESFPLTVTSAQKNPTAFYLCASGQGGLYEQYFGPGTRLTVT.

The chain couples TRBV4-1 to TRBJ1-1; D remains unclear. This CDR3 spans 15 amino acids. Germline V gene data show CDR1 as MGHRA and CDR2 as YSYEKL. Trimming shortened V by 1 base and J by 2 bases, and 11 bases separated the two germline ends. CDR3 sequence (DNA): TGCGCCAGCAGCCAAGTACCAGGTCCCAACACTGAAGCTTTCTTT. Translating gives CASSQVPGPNTEAFF.

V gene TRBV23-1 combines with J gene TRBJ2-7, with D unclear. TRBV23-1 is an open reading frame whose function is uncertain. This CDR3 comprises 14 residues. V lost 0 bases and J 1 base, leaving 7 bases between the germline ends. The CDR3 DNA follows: TGCGCCAGCAGTCAATCGACGGAGTCCTACGAGCAGTACTTC. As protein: CASSQSTESYEQYF.

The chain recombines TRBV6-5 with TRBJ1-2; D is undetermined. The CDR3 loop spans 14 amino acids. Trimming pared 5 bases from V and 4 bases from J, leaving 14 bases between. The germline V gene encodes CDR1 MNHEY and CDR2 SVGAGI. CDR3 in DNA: TGTGCCAGCAGTCCTGCAGAGGACTCCTATGGCTACACCTTC. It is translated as CASSPAEDSYGYTF.

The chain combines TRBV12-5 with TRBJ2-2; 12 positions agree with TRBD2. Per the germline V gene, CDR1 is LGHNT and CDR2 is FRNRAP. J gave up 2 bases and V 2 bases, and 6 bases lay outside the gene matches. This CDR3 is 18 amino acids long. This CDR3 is CASGLILAGGFNTGELFF. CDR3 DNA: TGTGCTAGTGGTTTGATCCTAGCGGGGGGGTTTAACACCGGGGAGCTGTTTTTT.

The DNA of the CDR3 is TGTGCCAGCAGCGTAGTAGGCACAGATACGCAGTATTTT. This encodes CASSVVGTDTQYF. This chain links TRBV9 with TRBJ2-3; D unresolved. V lost 0 bases, J lost 1 base, and 3 bases lay in between. The CDR3 is 13 residues long. The V gene's germline CDR1 is SGDLS and CDR2 YYNGEE.

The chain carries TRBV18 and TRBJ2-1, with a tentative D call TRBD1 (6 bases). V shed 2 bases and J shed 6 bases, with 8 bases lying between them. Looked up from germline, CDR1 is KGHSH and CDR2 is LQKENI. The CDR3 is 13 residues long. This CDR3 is CASSPGQLNEQFF. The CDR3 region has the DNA TGTGCCAGCTCACCAGGACAGCTCAATGAGCAGTTCTTC.

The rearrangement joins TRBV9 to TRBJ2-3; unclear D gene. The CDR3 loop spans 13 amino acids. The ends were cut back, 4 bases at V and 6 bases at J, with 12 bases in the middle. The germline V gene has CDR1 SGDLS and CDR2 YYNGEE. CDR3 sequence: CASSPRGTDTQYF. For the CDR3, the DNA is TGTGCCAGCAGCCCAAGAGGAACGGATACGCAGTATTTT.

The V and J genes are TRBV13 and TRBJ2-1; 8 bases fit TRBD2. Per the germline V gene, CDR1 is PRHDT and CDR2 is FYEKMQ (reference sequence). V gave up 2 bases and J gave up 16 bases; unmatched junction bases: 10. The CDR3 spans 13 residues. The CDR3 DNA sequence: TGTGCCAGCAGCTTAACGGGGGGGCCTAGGCACTTCTTC. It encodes CASSLTGGPRHFF.

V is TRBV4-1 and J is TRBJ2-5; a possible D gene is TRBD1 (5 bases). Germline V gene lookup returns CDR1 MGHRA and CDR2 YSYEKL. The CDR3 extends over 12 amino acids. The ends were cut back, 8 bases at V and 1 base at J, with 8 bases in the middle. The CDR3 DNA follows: TGCGCCAGCCTTGACAGCCAAGAGACCCAGTACTTC. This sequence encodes CASLDSQETQYF.

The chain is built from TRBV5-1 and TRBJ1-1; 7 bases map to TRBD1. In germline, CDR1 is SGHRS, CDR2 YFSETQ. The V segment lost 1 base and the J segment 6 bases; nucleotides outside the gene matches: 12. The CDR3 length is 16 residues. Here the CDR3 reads CASSLSKTGELAEAFF. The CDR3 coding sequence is TGCGCCAGCAGCTTGTCGAAAACAGGGGAACTGGCTGAAGCTTTCTTT.

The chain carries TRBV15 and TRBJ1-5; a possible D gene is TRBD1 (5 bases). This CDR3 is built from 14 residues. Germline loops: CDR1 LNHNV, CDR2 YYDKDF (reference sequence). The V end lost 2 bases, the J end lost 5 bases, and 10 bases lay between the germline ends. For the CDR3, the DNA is TGTGCCACCAGCAGACAAACAGGAGATCAGCCCCAGCATTTT. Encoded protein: CATSRQTGDQPQHF.

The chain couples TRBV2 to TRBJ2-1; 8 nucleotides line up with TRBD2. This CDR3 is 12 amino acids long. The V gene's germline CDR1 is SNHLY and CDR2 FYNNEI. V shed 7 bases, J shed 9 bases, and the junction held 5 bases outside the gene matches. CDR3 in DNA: TGTGCCAGCACTAGCGGGTTCATTGAGCAGTTCTTC. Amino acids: CASTSGFIEQFF.

In nucleotides, the CDR3 is TGTGCCAGCAGCTCCGGACAGGCTGGGAATTCACCCCTCCACTTT. It codes for CASSSGQAGNSPLHF. V gene TRBV28 combines with J gene TRBJ1-6, with 7 positions matching TRBD1. The ends lost 6 bases at V and 7 bases at J; junction bases unmatched: 9. CDR3 length: 15 amino acids. Germline V gene lookup returns CDR1 MDHEN and CDR2 SYDVKM.

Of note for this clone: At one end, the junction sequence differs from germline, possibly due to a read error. This chain's CDR3 is CASSQVITRLGKNIQCF. The CDR3 DNA follows: TGCGCCAGCAGCCAAGTCATCACCCGTCTGGGCAAAAACATTCAGTGCTTC. This sequence joins TRBV4-3 and TRBJ2-4; D is ambiguous. The germline CDR1 and CDR2 sequences are LGHNA and YSLEER. The CDR3 totals 17 residues.

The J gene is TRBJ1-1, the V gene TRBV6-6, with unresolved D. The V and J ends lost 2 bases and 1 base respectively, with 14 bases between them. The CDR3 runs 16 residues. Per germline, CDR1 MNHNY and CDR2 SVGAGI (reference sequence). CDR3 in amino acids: CASSYEELSRNTEAFF. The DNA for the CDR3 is TGTGCCAGCAGTTACGAGGAACTCTCAAGGAACACTGAAGCTTTCTTT.

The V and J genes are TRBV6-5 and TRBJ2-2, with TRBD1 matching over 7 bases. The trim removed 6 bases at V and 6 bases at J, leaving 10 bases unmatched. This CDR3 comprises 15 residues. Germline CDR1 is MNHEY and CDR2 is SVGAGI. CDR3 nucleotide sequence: TGTGCCAGCAGCCCCGACAGGGCGATCGCCGGGGAGCTGTTTTTT. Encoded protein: CASSPDRAIAGELFF.